Listed below are T cell receptor beta chains from one sample, sequenced in a study of vaccination effects on CD4 cells after COVID-19. Here immunoSEQ multiplex PCR was the method, and the copy in TCRdb shows in-frame clones only, minus some. The sample lists under 35,000 clones; 72% were seen once. The antigens of these receptors remain unknown. This specimen consisted of CD4+ T cells from PBMCs cultured with a peptide pool, obtained before COVID-19 vaccination. Receptors were obtained from a human donor who had a prior SARS-CoV-2 infection. Each CDR3 is given with its conserved first and last residue. The order of the fields is clone size, D gene, J gene, V gene, CDR3 protein, CDR3 DNA. A D gene is named only where the DNA matches it firmly. The size field is filled for only some rows; it gives once, few, many or a size class.

size: once; D: TRBD1; J: TRBJ1-1; V: TRBV9; CDR3: CASSMTGGNTEAFF; DNA: TGTGCCAGCAGCATGACAGGGGGGAACACTGAAGCTTTCTTT
size: -; D: -; J: TRBJ2-2; V: TRBV18; CDR3: CASSQTNTGELFF; DNA: TGTGCCAGCTCGCAGACAAACACCGGGGAGCTGTTTTTT
size: -; D: -; J: TRBJ2-2; V: TRBV3-1/TRBV3-2; CDR3: CASRPTGFTGELFF; DNA: TGTGCCAGCAGGCCTACAGGGTTTACCGGGGAGCTGTTTTTT
size: -; D: TRBD2; J: TRBJ2-1; V: TRBV6-1; CDR3: CASSGPAAGVHNEQFF; DNA: TGTGCCAGCAGTGGCCCGGCAGCGGGGGTTCACAATGAGCAGTTCTTC
size: few; D: -; J: TRBJ2-3; V: TRBV18; CDR3: CASSLGQTDTQYF; DNA: TGTGCCAGCTCACTAGGACAGACAGATACGCAGTATTTT
size: few; D: -; J: TRBJ1-5; V: TRBV21-1; CDR3: CASTQRGSLSNQPQHF; DNA: TGTGCCAGCACCCAAAGGGGGAGTCTCAGCAATCAGCCCCAGCATTTT
size: -; D: TRBD2; J: TRBJ2-2; V: TRBV7-3; CDR3: CASSLKANAAGGLNTGELFF; DNA: TGTGCCAGCAGCTTAAAGGCTAACGCGGCGGGAGGCCTGAACACCGGGGAGCTGTTTTTT
size: -; D: -; J: TRBJ2-3; V: TRBV5-1; CDR3: CASSFFGTPTADTQYF; DNA: TGCGCCAGCAGCTTTTTTGGGACTCCCACGGCAGATACGCAGTATTTT
size: few; D: TRBD1; J: TRBJ2-7; V: TRBV5-6; CDR3: CASKVSGTANEQYF; DNA: TGTGCCAGCAAAGTATCCGGGACAGCCAACGAGCAGTACTTC
size: -; D: -; J: TRBJ1-3; V: TRBV5-5; CDR3: CASSLVRQASGNTIYF; DNA: TGTGCCAGCAGCTTGGTCCGGCAGGCCTCTGGAAACACCATATATTTT
size: -; D: -; J: TRBJ2-2; V: TRBV7-6; CDR3: CASSTGPGTSGELFF; DNA: TGTGCCAGCAGTACTGGGCCGGGAACCTCCGGGGAGCTGTTTTTT
size: -; D: -; J: TRBJ2-3; V: TRBV6-1; CDR3: CASSEAASYVADTQYF; DNA: TGTGCCAGCAGTGAAGCGGCTAGCTATGTAGCAGATACGCAGTATTTT
size: -; D: -; J: TRBJ2-3; V: TRBV5-1; CDR3: CASSLRGSTDTQYF; DNA: TGCGCCAGCAGCCTTAGGGGTAGCACAGATACGCAGTATTTT
size: -; D: -; J: TRBJ1-1; V: TRBV7-3; CDR3: CASSRKGGLENTEAFF; DNA: TGTGCCAGCAGCCGCAAGGGGGGATTGGAGAACACTGAAGCTTTCTTT
size: -; D: TRBD2; J: TRBJ2-5; V: TRBV6-4; CDR3: CASRGSSGRETQYF; DNA: TGTGCCAGCAGGGGGTCTAGCGGGCGGGAGACCCAGTACTTC
size: -; D: TRBD1; J: TRBJ2-7; V: TRBV2; CDR3: CASSDLDRRLF; DNA: TGTGCCAGCAGTGACCTGGACAGGAGACTATTC
size: -; D: TRBD1; J: TRBJ2-7; V: TRBV18; CDR3: CASSRDRVPYEQYF; DNA: TGTGCCAGCTCACGAGACAGGGTCCCCTACGAGCAGTACTTC
size: -; D: -; J: TRBJ1-6; V: TRBV9; CDR3: CASSVASKDSPLHF; DNA: TGTGCCAGCAGCGTAGCTTCGAAGGATTCACCCCTCCACTTT
size: -; D: -; J: TRBJ2-3; V: TRBV5-4; CDR3: CASNRGSTTDTQYF; DNA: TGTGCCAGCAATCGCGGTAGCACTACAGATACGCAGTATTTT
size: few; D: TRBD1; J: TRBJ1-5; V: TRBV19; CDR3: CASRTHTGTGNQPQHF; DNA: TGTGCCAGTAGAACACATACCGGGACAGGGAATCAGCCCCAGCATTTT
size: -; D: -; J: TRBJ1-1; V: TRBV5-1; CDR3: CASSLEPRSFVAFF; DNA: TGCGCCAGCAGCTTGGAGCCCAGGTCCTTTGTGGCTTTCTTT
size: -; D: -; J: TRBJ1-2; V: TRBV7-8; CDR3: CASSLGQNYGYTF; DNA: TGTGCCAGCAGCTTAGGACAGAACTATGGCTACACCTTC
size: -; D: -; J: TRBJ2-2; V: TRBV5-4; CDR3: CASSLVQGNTGELFF; DNA: TGTGCCAGCAGCTTGGTTCAGGGGAACACCGGGGAGCTGTTTTTT
size: -; D: -; J: TRBJ2-3; V: TRBV11-2; CDR3: CASSLDFPSTDTQYF; DNA: TGTGCCAGCAGCTTAGACTTCCCGAGCACAGATACGCAGTATTTT
size: -; D: -; J: TRBJ2-5; V: TRBV3-1/TRBV3-2; CDR3: CASSQVVGVQETQYF; DNA: TGTGCCAGCAGCCAAGTGGTGGGGGTCCAAGAGACCCAGTACTTC
size: -; D: -; J: TRBJ2-5; V: TRBV6-5; CDR3: CASSSSYYQETQYF; DNA: TGTGCCAGCAGCTCCAGCTACTACCAAGAGACCCAGTACTTC
size: -; D: TRBD2; J: TRBJ2-2; V: TRBV2; CDR3: CASSQLAGGRTGELFF; DNA: TGTGCCAGCAGTCAACTAGCGGGGGGACGCACCGGGGAGCTGTTTTTT
size: -; D: -; J: TRBJ2-1; V: TRBV11-3; CDR3: CASSLADRVAGGEQFF; DNA: TGTGCCAGCAGCTTAGCGGATCGAGTGGCAGGCGGGGAGCAGTTCTTC
size: -; D: -; J: TRBJ1-1; V: TRBV10-3; CDR3: CAISESSRGGRTEAFF; DNA: TGTGCCATCAGTGAGTCAAGTAGGGGGGGACGTACTGAAGCTTTCTTT
size: -; D: TRBD1; J: TRBJ1-2; V: TRBV4-2; CDR3: CASSQAGPLDRGGTYGYTF; DNA: TGTGCCAGCAGCCAAGCGGGTCCCCTGGACAGGGGGGGCACATATGGCTACACCTTC
size: few; D: -; J: TRBJ1-6; V: TRBV2; CDR3: CATLAEGYSPLHF; DNA: TGTGCCACCCTGGCGGAGGGTTATTCACCCCTCCACTTT
size: -; D: -; J: TRBJ1-6; V: TRBV6-2/TRBV6-3; CDR3: CASSPAGWGYNSPLHF; DNA: TGTGCCAGCAGCCCCGCCGGTTGGGGATATAATTCACCCCTCCACTTT
size: -; D: -; J: TRBJ1-1; V: TRBV4-2; CDR3: CASSQGPGTEAFF; DNA: TGTGCCAGCAGCCAAGGCCCGGGCACTGAAGCTTTCTTT
size: few; D: -; J: TRBJ1-4; V: TRBV5-4; CDR3: CASSLTGSNEKLFF; DNA: TGTGCCAGCAGCTTGACGGGGAGCAATGAAAAACTGTTTTTT
size: -; D: TRBD2; J: TRBJ2-2; V: TRBV24-1; CDR3: CATSDFRREVGSGELFF; DNA: TGTGCCACCAGTGATTTCCGGCGGGAGGTTGGGTCCGGGGAGCTGTTTTTT
size: -; D: TRBD1; J: TRBJ1-1; V: TRBV7-9; CDR3: CASRPREGANTEAFF; DNA: TGTGCCAGCAGACCTAGGGAGGGGGCGAACACTGAAGCTTTCTTT
size: -; D: -; J: TRBJ1-1; V: TRBV5-4; CDR3: CASSLGGYGMNTEAFF; DNA: TGTGCCAGCAGCTTGGGAGGGTACGGTATGAACACTGAAGCTTTCTTT
size: -; D: TRBD2; J: TRBJ2-5; V: TRBV6-5; CDR3: CASSYSRTSRETQYF; DNA: TGTGCCAGCAGTTACTCGAGGACTAGCCGGGAGACCCAGTACTTC
size: -; D: -; J: TRBJ2-5; V: TRBV7-9; CDR3: CASSPRGGLETQYF; DNA: TGTGCCAGCAGTCCCAGGGGGGGGCTGGAGACCCAGTACTTC
size: -; D: TRBD1; J: TRBJ2-5; V: TRBV5-4; CDR3: CASSPQGAGETQYF; DNA: TGTGCCAGCAGCCCGCAGGGGGCCGGGGAGACCCAGTACTTC
size: once; D: TRBD1; J: TRBJ1-1; V: TRBV2; CDR3: CASSEGTGGTEAFF; DNA: TGTGCCAGCAGTGAGGGAACAGGGGGTACTGAAGCTTTCTTT
size: -; D: TRBD2; J: TRBJ2-5; V: TRBV3-1/TRBV3-2; CDR3: CASSEGTSGRYETQYF; DNA: TGTGCCAGCAGCGAGGGGACTAGCGGGAGGTATGAGACCCAGTACTTC
size: -; D: TRBD1; J: TRBJ2-7; V: TRBV18; CDR3: CASSPRRTGVSEQYF; DNA: TGTGCCAGCTCACCGCGCAGGACAGGGGTCTCCGAGCAGTACTTC
size: -; D: -; J: TRBJ2-6; V: TRBV7-2; CDR3: CASLASSGANVLTF; DNA: TGTGCCAGCCTCGCCTCCTCTGGGGCCAACGTCCTGACTTTC
size: once; D: -; J: TRBJ2-3; V: TRBV7-9; CDR3: CASSLIRGVGTDTQYF; DNA: TGTGCCAGCAGCCTCATACGGGGAGTAGGCACAGATACGCAGTATTTT
size: -; D: TRBD1; J: TRBJ1-6; V: TRBV28; CDR3: CASSLGTGGSPLHF; DNA: TGTGCCAGCAGTTTAGGGACAGGGGGTTCACCCCTCCACTTT
size: few; D: TRBD1; J: TRBJ2-1; V: TRBV4-1; CDR3: CASSLGTGLGYNEQFF; DNA: TGCGCCAGCAGCCTCGGGACAGGGCTTGGCTACAATGAGCAGTTCTTC
size: -; D: -; J: TRBJ2-2; V: TRBV2; CDR3: CASSEYGELFF; DNA: TGTGCCAGCAGTGAGTACGGGGAGCTGTTTTTT
size: -; D: -; J: TRBJ2-1; V: TRBV3-1/TRBV3-2; CDR3: CASSLGAVNEQFF; DNA: TGTGCCAGCAGCCTGGGGGCGGTCAATGAGCAGTTCTTC
size: -; D: TRBD1; J: TRBJ2-5; V: TRBV7-3; CDR3: CASSRTGGFGETQYF; DNA: TGTGCCAGCAGCCGGACAGGGGGCTTCGGGGAGACCCAGTACTTC
size: -; D: TRBD2; J: TRBJ2-7; V: TRBV5-1; CDR3: CASSIMTSGRTYEQYF; DNA: TGCGCCAGCAGCATAATGACTAGCGGGAGAACCTACGAGCAGTACTTC